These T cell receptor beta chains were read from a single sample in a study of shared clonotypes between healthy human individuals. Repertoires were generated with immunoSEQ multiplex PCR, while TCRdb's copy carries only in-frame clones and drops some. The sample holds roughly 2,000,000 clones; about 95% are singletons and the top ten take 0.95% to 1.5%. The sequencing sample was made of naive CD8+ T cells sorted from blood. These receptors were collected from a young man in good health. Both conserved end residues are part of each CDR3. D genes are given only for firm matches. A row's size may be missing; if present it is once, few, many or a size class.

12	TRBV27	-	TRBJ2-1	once	CASSLWGDEQFF	TGTGCCAGCAGTTTATGGGGCGATGAGCAGTTCTTC
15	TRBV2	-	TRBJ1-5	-	CASSEGQNGYQPQHF	TGTGCCAGCAGTGAAGGACAGAACGGGTATCAGCCCCAGCATTTT
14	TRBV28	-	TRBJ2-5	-	CASSFIGTEETQYF	TGTGCCAGCAGTTTCATCGGGACTGAAGAGACCCAGTACTTC
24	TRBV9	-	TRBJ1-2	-	CASSVSQSAPWTNPRKTVCYGYTF	TGTGCCAGCAGCGTCTCCCAGAGCGCCCCGTGGACGAACCCCCGCAAAACGGTATGCTATGGCTACACCTTC
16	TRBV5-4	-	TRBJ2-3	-	CASSFGGGGGPDTQYF	TGTGCCAGCAGCTTCGGTGGTGGAGGCGGACCAGATACGCAGTATTTT
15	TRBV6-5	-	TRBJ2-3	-	CASSSPRGGADTQYF	TGTGCCAGCAGTTCCCCGAGAGGCGGGGCAGATACGCAGTATTTT
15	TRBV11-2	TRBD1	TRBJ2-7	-	CASSFRTGPGYEQYF	TGTGCCAGCAGCTTCAGGACAGGCCCAGGATACGAGCAGTACTTC
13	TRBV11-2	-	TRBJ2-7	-	CASSLEPDYEQYF	TGTGCCAGCAGCTTAGAACCGGATTACGAGCAGTACTTC
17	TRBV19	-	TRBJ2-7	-	CASSSKPLADLRTVYYF	TGTGCCAGTAGTTCGAAACCCCTAGCTGACCTACGAACCGTTTATTACTTC
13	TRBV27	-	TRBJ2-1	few	CASGSSPYNEQFF	TGTGCCAGCGGGAGCTCCCCCTACAATGAGCAGTTCTTC
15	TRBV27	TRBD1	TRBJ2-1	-	CASSFTGGGYNEQFF	TGTGCCAGCAGTTTCACAGGGGGCGGGTACAATGAGCAGTTCTTC